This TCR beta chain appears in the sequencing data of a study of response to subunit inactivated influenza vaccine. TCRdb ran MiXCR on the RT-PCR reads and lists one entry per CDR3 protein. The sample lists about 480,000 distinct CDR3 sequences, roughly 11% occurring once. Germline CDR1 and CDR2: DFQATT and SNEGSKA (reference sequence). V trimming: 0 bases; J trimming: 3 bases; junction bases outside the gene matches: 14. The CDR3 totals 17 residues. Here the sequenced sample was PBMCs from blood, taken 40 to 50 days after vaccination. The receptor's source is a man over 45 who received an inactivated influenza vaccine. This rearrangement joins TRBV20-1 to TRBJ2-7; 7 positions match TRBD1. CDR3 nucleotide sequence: TGCAGTGCTAGAGAAGGGGGCGCGCGCCTAAACAACTACGAGCAGTACTTC. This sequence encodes CSAREGGARLNNYEQYF.